Below are 32 T cell receptor beta chains sequenced from a single sample in a study of monozygotic twins with inflammatory bowel disease. TCRdb reprocessed the 5' RACE reads and keeps a single row for each CDR3 protein, giving no DNA. Its clone listing holds around 140,000 distinct CDR3 sequences. Sample: blood. These receptors came from a human donor with ulcerative colitis or Crohn's disease, or a healthy co-twin of an affected twin (not recorded which).

The chain joins TRBV4-2 to TRBJ2-3; TCRdb picks TRBD2, but there is no DNA to check that call. Germline CDR1 is LGHNA and CDR2 is YNFKEQ. The CDR3 is 17 amino acids. This chain's CDR3 is CASSPWAREGQGDTQYF.

The chain is built from TRBV10-3 and TRBJ1-2; TCRdb calls TRBD1, which cannot be checked without DNA. Per the germline V gene, CDR1 is ENHRY and CDR2 is SYGVKD. CDR3 size: 15 residues. CDR3 amino acids: CAISEGAGDNYGYTF.

The gene calls are TRBV28 and TRBJ2-2; TCRdb proposes TRBD2, but this gene call is untestable without DNA. The CDR3 length is 15 residues. The germline gives CDR1 MDHEN, CDR2 SYDVKM. The CDR3: CASSLSALATGELFF.

This chain joins TRBV7-8 and TRBJ2-2; TCRdb outputs TRBD1, but without DNA this stays unchecked. Germline V CDR1 and CDR2: SGHVS, FQNEAQ. This CDR3 has 16 residues. The CDR3 spells CASSLGGQGLTGELFF. Based on the CDR3 plus reference TRBV7-8 and TRBJ2-2, the full variable domain is GAGVSQSPRYKVAKRGQDVALRCDPISGHVSLFWYQQALGQGPEFLTYFQNEAQLDKSGLPSDRFFAERPEGSVSTLKIQRTQQEDSAVYLCASSLGGQGLTGELFFGEGSRLTVL.

The chain employs TRBV20-1 and TRBJ1-2. Germline V gives CDR1 DFQATT, CDR2 SNEGSKA (reference sequence). The CDR3 runs to 12 residues. CDR3 residues: CSAREKTGGYTF.

This chain joins TRBV20-1 and TRBJ2-3; as DNA is missing, the TRBD2 call by TCRdb cannot be tested. Germline values: CDR1 DFQATT, CDR2 SNEGSKA (reference sequence). CDR3 length equals 13 residues. CDR3 region: CSASSGATDTQYF.

V usage is TRBV21-1 and J usage is TRBJ2-1; TCRdb names TRBD2, which stays unverified in the absence of DNA. TRBV21-1 is described as a pseudogene. The CDR3 runs 15 residues. CDR3: CASDPASGTHNEQFF.

The chain uses TRBV11-3 and TRBJ2-6; there is no DNA to check the TCRdb D call of TRBD1. Germline CDR1 reads SGHNT; CDR2 reads YENEEA. This CDR3 has 17 amino acids. The CDR3: CASSTTGSDSGANVLTF.

The V and J genes are TRBV10-3 and TRBJ1-3. This CDR3 spans 15 amino acids. The germline V gene has CDR1 ENHRY and CDR2 SYGVKD. The chain's CDR3 is CAISDMREHGNTIYF.

V is TRBV29-1 and J is TRBJ2-7; TCRdb returns TRBD2, unconfirmable since there is no DNA. Germline V gene data show CDR1 as SQVTM and CDR2 as ANQGSEA. The CDR3 is 17 residues long. The CDR3 loop reads CSVAQPGLAGWGYEQYF.

The chain combines TRBV20-1 with TRBJ2-1; without DNA, the TCRdb call of TRBD2 cannot be checked. Per the germline V gene, CDR1 is DFQATT and CDR2 is SNEGSKA (reference sequence). The CDR3 runs 17 residues. CDR3 amino acids: CSARDASGRPVYNEQFF.

The V call is TRBV5-1, the J call TRBJ2-3; TCRdb indicates TRBD2, and absent DNA this call remains unverified. The germline V gene has CDR1 SGHRS and CDR2 YFSETQ. This CDR3 is built from 17 residues. The CDR3 sequence is CASSFLGLAGGTDTQYF.

The chain recombines TRBV30 with TRBJ1-1; with no DNA, the TCRdb D assignment of TRBD1 cannot be verified. Germline CDR1 GTSNPN, CDR2 SVGIG (reference sequence). The CDR3 totals 13 residues. CDR3 in amino acids: CARDRAMNTEAFF.

The chain couples TRBV20-1 to TRBJ2-5; TCRdb gives TRBD1 as the D gene, but with no DNA this cannot be confirmed. CDR1 and CDR2 from the germline V gene are DFQATT and SNEGSKA (reference sequence). The CDR3 extends over 14 amino acids. The CDR3 sequence: CSVFRDRGQETQYF.

The gene calls are TRBV5-6 and TRBJ1-3. Germline-derived CDR1 and CDR2 are SGHDT and YYEEEE. The CDR3 is 16 amino acids. This chain's CDR3 is CASSLVGAASGNTIYF.

V and J are TRBV20-1 and TRBJ1-2. This CDR3 region has 16 residues. Per the germline V gene, CDR1 is DFQATT and CDR2 is SNEGSKA (reference sequence). The chain's CDR3 is CSARDVRAGDPWRYTF.

This rearrangement joins TRBV29-1 to TRBJ2-3; TCRdb designates TRBD2, a call that cannot be tested without DNA. Germline-derived CDR1 and CDR2 are SQVTM and ANQGSEA. This CDR3 spans 12 amino acids. The CDR3 sequence is CSSGLSTDTQYF.

The chain carries TRBV7-9 and TRBJ1-1. The germline V gene encodes CDR1 SEHNR and CDR2 FQNEAQ (reference sequence). The CDR3 has 13 residues. The CDR3 is CASSLELAAEAFF.

The V call is TRBV5-4, the J call TRBJ2-7; checking the TCRdb D call of TRBD1 is not possible without DNA. Germline lookup yields CDR1 SGHNT and CDR2 YYREEE (reference sequence). The CDR3 loop spans 17 amino acids. This chain's CDR3 is CASSTPGQGIESYEQYF.

V gene TRBV5-1 combines with J gene TRBJ2-5; TCRdb returns TRBD1, unconfirmable since there is no DNA. CDR3 length equals 14 residues. CDR1 SGHRS and CDR2 YFSETQ come from the germline V gene. The CDR3 region is CASSLRQNQETQYF.

The V gene is TRBV5-1, the J gene TRBJ2-1; TCRdb proposes TRBD1, but this gene call is untestable without DNA. Germline CDR1 is SGHRS and CDR2 is YFSETQ. The CDR3 is 16 amino acids. CDR3 region: CASSPQGTSSYNEQFF. The entire variable domain, with the rest obtained from reference TRBV5-1 and TRBJ2-1, is as follows: KAGVTQTPRYLIKTRGQQVTLSCSPISGHRSVSWYQQTPGQGLQFLFEYFSETQRNKGNFPGRFSGRQFSNSRSEMNVSTLELGDSALYLCASSPQGTSSYNEQFFGPGTRLTVL.

This chain uses TRBV7-3 with TRBJ2-4; without DNA, the TCRdb call of TRBD1 cannot be checked. From germline, CDR1 is SGHTA and CDR2 FQGTGA. The CDR3 spans 15 residues. CDR3 amino acids: CASSRDRAGKNIQYF.

The gene calls are TRBV7-2 and TRBJ1-4. Germline lookup yields CDR1 SGHTA and CDR2 FQGNSA. This CDR3 comprises 13 residues. CDR3 residues: CASSLGRPEKLFF.

The chain is built from TRBV29-1 and TRBJ2-7; absent DNA, TCRdb's TRBD2 call cannot be checked. CDR1 is SQVTM, CDR2 ANQGSEA, per germline. This CDR3 spans 13 amino acids. CDR3 sequence reads: CSTWAGGSYEQYF.

V and J are TRBV20-1 and TRBJ1-5; TCRdb's assignment of TRBD1 cannot be checked, as there is no DNA. Germline V gives CDR1 DFQATT, CDR2 SNEGSKA (reference sequence). This CDR3 comprises 14 residues. This CDR3 is CSARGTGSNQPQHF.

The chain is built from TRBV5-1 and TRBJ1-4; TCRdb's assignment of TRBD1 cannot be checked, as there is no DNA. This CDR3 has 14 amino acids. Germline assignment: CDR1 SGHRS and CDR2 YFSETQ. CDR3 residues: CASSPTGLNEKLFF.

The chain carries TRBV29-1 and TRBJ2-2; TCRdb picks TRBD1, but there is no DNA to check that call. Germline V gene data show CDR1 as SQVTM and CDR2 as ANQGSEA. The CDR3 covers 14 residues. This CDR3 reads CSVEVQGTTGELFF.

The rearrangement joins TRBV11-2 to TRBJ2-2; without DNA, the TCRdb call of TRBD2 cannot be checked. The CDR3 totals 18 residues. The germline V gene has CDR1 SGHAT and CDR2 FQNNGV. CDR3 protein: CASSLVGLTTANTGELFF. Based on the CDR3 plus reference TRBV11-2 and TRBJ2-2, the full variable domain is EAGVAQSPRYKIIEKRQSVAFWCNPISGHATLYWYQQILGQGPKLLIQFQNNGVVDDSQLPKDRFSAERLKGVDSTLKIQPAKLEDSAVYLCASSLVGLTTANTGELFFGEGSRLTVL.

The J gene is TRBJ2-1, the V gene TRBV29-1; TCRdb outputs TRBD2, but without DNA this stays unchecked. CDR1 and CDR2 (germline): SQVTM, ANQGSEA. The length of the CDR3 is 15 residues. CDR3: CSVGASGRPYNEQFF.

The V gene is TRBV5-1, the J gene TRBJ2-1; TCRdb gives TRBD2 as the D gene, but with no DNA this cannot be confirmed. This CDR3 is built from 16 residues. Germline CDR1 reads SGHRS; CDR2 reads YFSETQ. This CDR3 reads CASSFGLAGDLGEQFF.

The rearrangement joins TRBV19 to TRBJ2-7. This CDR3 region has 14 residues. The V gene's germline CDR1 is LNHDA and CDR2 SQIVND (reference sequence). CDR3 sequence reads: CASSIDLGRYEQYF.

V and J are TRBV28 and TRBJ2-1; without DNA, the TCRdb call of TRBD2 cannot be checked. The CDR3 extends over 16 amino acids. Looked up from germline, CDR1 is MDHEN and CDR2 is SYDVKM. This CDR3 is CASWEGTLSSYNEQFF.